The rows below give T cell receptor beta chains drawn from one sample of a study of T cells in Graves' hyperthyroidism and ophthalmopathy. TCRdb recomputed calls from the multiplex PCR reads with MiXCR, one row per CDR3 protein. The table records a few hundred thousand distinct CDR3 sequences, about 15% of them present only once. Sequenced sample: blood. These receptors were obtained from a woman under 40 with Graves' hyperthyroidism that later progressed to Graves' ophthalmopathy. CDR3s include the opening cysteine and the closing phenylalanine or tryptophan. A D gene is named only where the DNA matches it firmly. The size field is filled for only some rows; it gives once, few, many or a size class.

v_call	clone_size	j_call	d_call	cdr3_aa	cdr3_nt
TRBV25-1	few	TRBJ2-2	NA	CASSEGSRGGPNTGELFF	TGTGCCAGCAGTGAAGGTTCTCGAGGGGGACCCAACACCGGGGAGCTGTTTTTT
TRBV19	NA	TRBJ2-1	NA	CASSMSTNEQFF	TGTGCCAGTAGTATGTCAACAAATGAGCAGTTCTTC
TRBV28	many	TRBJ1-3	NA	CASSLVAHPKDSGNTIYF	TGTGCCAGCAGTTTAGTCGCACACCCAAAGGACTCTGGAAACACCATATATTTT
TRBV6-1	many	TRBJ1-5	TRBD1	CASSPRTGTSNQPQHF	TGTGCCAGCAGTCCGAGGACAGGGACTAGCAATCAGCCCCAGCATTTT
TRBV7-3	many	TRBJ1-1	NA	CASRATGLNTEAFF	TGTGCCAGCAGGGCTACAGGGTTGAACACTGAAGCTTTCTTT
TRBV2	many	TRBJ1-2	NA	CASSEVPAYPEGYTF	TGTGCCAGCAGTGAAGTGCCCGCTTATCCGGAAGGCTACACCTTC
TRBV12-3/TRBV12-4	many	TRBJ1-1	NA	CASSLRAGIRAFF	TGTGCCAGCAGTTTACGCGCAGGGATTCGGGCTTTCTTT
TRBV5-1	NA	TRBJ2-3	NA	CASSLATPDTQCF	TGCGCCAGCAGCTTGGCGACCCCAGATACGCAGTGTTTT
TRBV28	many	TRBJ1-2	NA	CASSSQNYGYTF	TGTGCCAGCAGTTCACAGAACTATGGCTACACCTTC
TRBV7-2	once	TRBJ1-5	NA	CASSLGWGPNQPQHF	TGTGCCAGCAGCTTAGGATGGGGACCCAATCAGCCCCAGCATTTT
TRBV30	few	TRBJ2-3	TRBD2	CAWSAGLASDTQYF	TGTGCCTGGAGTGCGGGACTAGCCTCAGATACGCAGTATTTT
TRBV29-1	NA	TRBJ1-6	NA	CSFQGSGNSPLHF	TGCAGCTTTCAGGGCTCGGGTAATTCACCCCTCCACTTT
TRBV18	many	TRBJ2-3	TRBD2	CASSIRTSGTDTQYF	TGTGCCAGCTCCATCCGGACTAGCGGCACAGATACGCAGTATTTT
TRBV4-1	NA	TRBJ1-2	NA	CASSQTRQSLGYTF	TGCGCCAGCAGCCAAACTAGACAGTCCTTGGGCTACACCTTC
TRBV5-6	few	TRBJ1-1	NA	CASSFSGEAFF	TGTGCCAGCAGCTTTTCCGGGGAAGCTTTCTTT
TRBV3-1	many	TRBJ2-3	NA	CASSQASADTQYF	TGTGCCAGCAGCCAAGCTAGCGCAGATACGCAGTATTTT
TRBV11-3	many	TRBJ1-4	TRBD1	CASSLARSGTGGEKLFF	TGTGCCAGCAGCTTAGCCCGCTCCGGGACAGGGGGGGAAAAACTGTTTTTT
TRBV18	NA	TRBJ1-6	NA	CASSPNGQNSPLHF	TGTGCCAGCTCACCAAACGGGCAGAATTCACCCCTCCACTTT
TRBV27	many	TRBJ2-5	NA	CASRGRQETQYF	TGTGCCAGCAGGGGCCGTCAAGAGACCCAGTACTTC
TRBV29-1	few	TRBJ1-1	NA	CSVSRIANTEAFF	TGCAGCGTTTCAAGGATAGCGAACACTGAAGCTTTCTTT
TRBV7-6	many	TRBJ2-2	NA	CASSLVLADAGELFF	TGTGCCAGCAGCTTAGTATTAGCGGATGCCGGGGAGCTGTTTTTT
TRBV4-1	NA	TRBJ2-7	TRBD2	CASSQDRGGGTYEQYF	TGCGCCAGCAGCCAAGATCGCGGGGGAGGGACTTACGAGCAGTACTTC
TRBV7-3	NA	TRBJ2-1	TRBD2	CASSQTSGASNEQFF	TGTGCCAGCAGCCAGACTAGCGGAGCTTCCAATGAGCAGTTCTTC